A selection of T cell receptor beta chains follows, all from one sample in a study of cytomegalovirus exposure and HLA in healthy donors. The protocol was immunoSEQ multiplex PCR, while the TCRdb copy is restricted to in-frame clones and leaves out a portion. The repertoire includes about 130,000 clones, 80% of them detected once, and around 2% sits in the top ten. Input material: PBMCs. These receptors all come from a man aged 25-45 years in good health and CMV-seronegative. Each CDR3 is given with its conserved first and last residue. The D gene is left open where the match is weak. The size field is filled for only some rows; it gives once, few, many or a size class.

CDR3aa: CAISESTSGGGPFF; CDR3nt: TGTGCCATCAGTGAGTCGACTAGCGGGGGGGGCCCATTCTTC; abundance: -; d_gene: TRBD2; j_gene: TRBJ2-1; v_gene: TRBV10-3
CDR3aa: CASSQGISSYNEQFF; CDR3nt: TGTGCCAGCAGCCAAGGAATCAGCTCCTACAATGAGCAGTTCTTC; abundance: -; d_gene: -; j_gene: TRBJ2-1; v_gene: TRBV14
CDR3aa: CASSPGGSYEQYF; CDR3nt: TGTGCCAGCAGCCCCGGGGGCTCCTACGAGCAGTACTTC; abundance: -; d_gene: -; j_gene: TRBJ2-7; v_gene: TRBV13
CDR3aa: CAIGDSGYEQYF; CDR3nt: TGTGCCATCGGGGATAGCGGCTACGAGCAGTACTTC; abundance: once; d_gene: -; j_gene: TRBJ2-7; v_gene: TRBV10-3
CDR3aa: CASSVEGSGNTGELFF; CDR3nt: TGTGCCAGCAGCGTAGAGGGTAGCGGGAACACCGGGGAGCTGTTTTTT; abundance: -; d_gene: -; j_gene: TRBJ2-2; v_gene: TRBV9
CDR3aa: CASSPPGRGNQPQHF; CDR3nt: TGTGCCAGCTCACCACCCGGCAGGGGAAATCAGCCCCAGCATTTT; abundance: -; d_gene: -; j_gene: TRBJ1-5; v_gene: TRBV18
CDR3aa: CASSLHAGGPKADTQYF; CDR3nt: TGTGCCAGCAGCTTACATGCGGGAGGCCCAAAGGCAGATACGCAGTATTTT; abundance: -; d_gene: TRBD2; j_gene: TRBJ2-3; v_gene: TRBV7-2
CDR3aa: CASSPLYRGIDQPQHF; CDR3nt: TGTGCCAGCAGTCCCCTATACAGGGGGATTGATCAGCCCCAGCATTTT; abundance: -; d_gene: TRBD1; j_gene: TRBJ1-5; v_gene: TRBV28
CDR3aa: CSAAQGNEQFF; CDR3nt: TGCAGTGCCGCTCAGGGGAATGAGCAGTTCTTC; abundance: once; d_gene: -; j_gene: TRBJ2-1; v_gene: TRBV20-1
CDR3aa: CSVVQTNSGNTIYF; CDR3nt: TGCAGCGTTGTACAGACAAACTCTGGAAACACCATATATTTT; abundance: -; d_gene: -; j_gene: TRBJ1-3; v_gene: TRBV29-1
CDR3aa: CASSSGQAEATDTQYF; CDR3nt: TGTGCCAGCAGCTCCGGCCAAGCGGAAGCCACAGATACGCAGTATTTT; abundance: -; d_gene: -; j_gene: TRBJ2-3; v_gene: TRBV11-2
CDR3aa: CASSVGSGREGELFF; CDR3nt: TGTGCCAGCAGCGTAGGGAGTGGCCGTGAGGGGGAACTGTTTTTT; abundance: few; d_gene: -; j_gene: TRBJ1-4; v_gene: TRBV9
CDR3aa: CASSRGQMNTEAFF; CDR3nt: TGTGCCAGCTCCCGGGGACAGATGAACACTGAAGCTTTCTTT; abundance: -; d_gene: TRBD1; j_gene: TRBJ1-1; v_gene: TRBV18
CDR3aa: CATKGGAGTDTQYF; CDR3nt: TGTGCCACAAAAGGGGGGGCGGGCACAGATACGCAGTATTTT; abundance: -; d_gene: -; j_gene: TRBJ2-3; v_gene: TRBV15
CDR3aa: CASSTSPLSGSVDNEQFF; CDR3nt: TGTGCCAGTAGTACATCCCCCCTTAGCGGGAGCGTGGACAATGAGCAGTTCTTC; abundance: -; d_gene: TRBD2; j_gene: TRBJ2-1; v_gene: TRBV19
CDR3aa: CATSRDRGTANEQYF; CDR3nt: TGTGCCACCAGCAGAGATCGCGGGACTGCTAACGAGCAGTACTTC; abundance: -; d_gene: -; j_gene: TRBJ2-7; v_gene: TRBV15
CDR3aa: CAWSVPGRGAEAFF; CDR3nt: TGTGCCTGGAGTGTACCCGGCAGGGGGGCTGAAGCTTTCTTT; abundance: -; d_gene: TRBD1; j_gene: TRBJ1-1; v_gene: TRBV30
CDR3aa: CASSSRLAGAYNEQFF; CDR3nt: TGTGCCAGCAGTTCCCGACTAGCGGGGGCCTACAATGAGCAGTTCTTC; abundance: -; d_gene: TRBD2; j_gene: TRBJ2-1; v_gene: TRBV28
CDR3aa: CASSLGQGAREQYF; CDR3nt: TGTGCCAGCAGCCTAGGACAGGGGGCAAGGGAGCAGTACTTC; abundance: -; d_gene: TRBD1; j_gene: TRBJ2-7; v_gene: TRBV13
CDR3aa: CASSLVGRAEQYF; CDR3nt: TGTGCCAGCAGCTTAGTGGGGAGGGCCGAGCAGTACTTC; abundance: -; d_gene: TRBD2; j_gene: TRBJ2-7; v_gene: TRBV11-3
CDR3aa: CASSLFEGGGLAGDNEQFF; CDR3nt: TGTGCCAGCAGCTTATTTGAGGGGGGGGGACTAGCGGGAGACAATGAGCAGTTCTTC; abundance: -; d_gene: TRBD2; j_gene: TRBJ2-1; v_gene: TRBV7-7
CDR3aa: CASSFRPSSYNEQFF; CDR3nt: TGTGCCAGCAGTTTTCGTCCTAGCTCCTACAATGAGCAGTTCTTC; abundance: -; d_gene: -; j_gene: TRBJ2-1; v_gene: TRBV6-5
CDR3aa: CASSITYEQYF; CDR3nt: TGTGCCAGCAGTATAACCTACGAGCAGTACTTC; abundance: medium-sized; d_gene: -; j_gene: TRBJ2-7; v_gene: TRBV28
CDR3aa: CASTLGLGDEQYF; CDR3nt: TGTGCCAGCACCTTAGGACTAGGAGACGAGCAGTACTTC; abundance: -; d_gene: TRBD2; j_gene: TRBJ2-7; v_gene: TRBV6-1
CDR3aa: CASSLERELAYEQYF; CDR3nt: TGTGCCAGCAGCTTAGAGCGGGAGTTGGCCTACGAGCAGTACTTC; abundance: few; d_gene: TRBD2; j_gene: TRBJ2-7; v_gene: TRBV7-8
CDR3aa: CASSQVGLGNEQYF; CDR3nt: TGCGCCAGCAGCCAAGTTGGACTAGGCAACGAGCAGTACTTC; abundance: few; d_gene: TRBD2; j_gene: TRBJ2-7; v_gene: TRBV4-1
CDR3aa: CASLVGADTEAFF; CDR3nt: TGTGCCAGCCTTGTGGGGGCTGACACTGAAGCTTTCTTT; abundance: -; d_gene: -; j_gene: TRBJ1-1; v_gene: TRBV7-9
CDR3aa: CASSTTVNTEAFF; CDR3nt: TGTGCCAGCAGTACGACAGTTAACACTGAAGCTTTCTTT; abundance: -; d_gene: -; j_gene: TRBJ1-1; v_gene: TRBV6-6
CDR3aa: CASSVGPSLAGEIQYF; CDR3nt: TGTGCCAGCAGCGTAGGGCCCTCGCTAGCGGGAGAAATTCAGTACTTC; abundance: once; d_gene: TRBD2; j_gene: TRBJ2-4; v_gene: TRBV9
CDR3aa: CASSGQNYGYTF; CDR3nt: TGTGCCAGCAGTGGACAGAACTATGGCTACACCTTC; abundance: few; d_gene: -; j_gene: TRBJ1-2; v_gene: TRBV6-1
CDR3aa: CASTPLGVKNIQYF; CDR3nt: TGTGCCAGCACTCCTTTAGGGGTCAAAAACATTCAGTACTTC; abundance: -; d_gene: -; j_gene: TRBJ2-4; v_gene: TRBV28
CDR3aa: CASSPLGLDSYNEQFF; CDR3nt: TGCGCCAGCAGCCCACTCGGACTGGACTCCTACAATGAGCAGTTCTTC; abundance: -; d_gene: -; j_gene: TRBJ2-1; v_gene: TRBV5-1
CDR3aa: CASSLLGNTEAFF; CDR3nt: TGCGCCAGCAGCTTACTTGGGAACACTGAAGCTTTCTTT; abundance: -; d_gene: -; j_gene: TRBJ1-1; v_gene: TRBV5-1
CDR3aa: CASSLDYSYNEQFF; CDR3nt: TGTGCCAGCAGCTTAGACTACTCCTACAATGAGCAGTTCTTC; abundance: -; d_gene: -; j_gene: TRBJ2-1; v_gene: TRBV7-9
CDR3aa: CSVDRGRPPYEQYF; CDR3nt: TGCAGCGTTGATAGGGGGAGACCCCCCTACGAGCAGTACTTC; abundance: -; d_gene: -; j_gene: TRBJ2-7; v_gene: TRBV29-1
CDR3aa: CASSTTHSGYTF; CDR3nt: TGTGCCAGCAGCACCACGCATAGCGGCTACACCTTC; abundance: -; d_gene: -; j_gene: TRBJ1-2; v_gene: TRBV9
CDR3aa: CASTQVGGEKLFF; CDR3nt: TGTGCCAGCACCCAAGTGGGGGGTGAAAAACTGTTTTTT; abundance: -; d_gene: -; j_gene: TRBJ1-4; v_gene: TRBV6-6
CDR3aa: CASSRDRGNEKLFF; CDR3nt: TGTGCCAGCAGCCGCGACAGGGGGAATGAAAAACTGTTTTTT; abundance: -; d_gene: TRBD1; j_gene: TRBJ1-4; v_gene: TRBV7-2
CDR3aa: CATSGTSGIRHTDTQYF; CDR3nt: TGTGCCACCTCCGGGACTAGCGGGATCCGACACACAGATACGCAGTATTTT; abundance: -; d_gene: TRBD2; j_gene: TRBJ2-3; v_gene: TRBV18
CDR3aa: CASLALWTGSGNTIYF; CDR3nt: TGTGCCAGCCTCGCACTCTGGACAGGCTCTGGAAACACCATATATTTT; abundance: -; d_gene: TRBD1; j_gene: TRBJ1-3; v_gene: TRBV2
CDR3aa: CASSLEGLALATDTQYF; CDR3nt: TGTGCCAGCAGCTTGGAAGGTTTAGCCCTAGCAACAGATACGCAGTATTTT; abundance: -; d_gene: -; j_gene: TRBJ2-3; v_gene: TRBV5-5
CDR3aa: CASSPLRDSSPLHF; CDR3nt: TGTGCCAGCTCACCATTGAGGGATTCTTCACCCCTCCACTTT; abundance: -; d_gene: -; j_gene: TRBJ1-6; v_gene: TRBV18
CDR3aa: CASRAGGFVEAFF; CDR3nt: TGTGCCTCAAGGGCAGGGGGCTTTGTTGAAGCTTTCTTT; abundance: -; d_gene: TRBD1; j_gene: TRBJ1-1; v_gene: TRBV30
CDR3aa: CASSFGQADTQYF; CDR3nt: TGCGCCAGCAGCTTCGGCCAGGCGGATACGCAGTATTTT; abundance: few; d_gene: -; j_gene: TRBJ2-3; v_gene: TRBV5-1
CDR3aa: CASSVGGGDEQFF; CDR3nt: TGTGCCAGCAGTGTAGGAGGGGGCGATGAGCAGTTCTTC; abundance: -; d_gene: -; j_gene: TRBJ2-1; v_gene: TRBV2
CDR3aa: CASSDSGGDTQYF; CDR3nt: TGTGCCAGCAGTGACTCCGGTGGAGATACGCAGTATTTT; abundance: -; d_gene: -; j_gene: TRBJ2-3; v_gene: TRBV6-4
CDR3aa: CASSSSSAGVFYNEQFF; CDR3nt: TGTGCCAGTAGTTCTTCCTCAGCGGGAGTATTCTACAATGAGCAGTTCTTC; abundance: -; d_gene: TRBD2; j_gene: TRBJ2-1; v_gene: TRBV19
CDR3aa: CASSASEQYF; CDR3nt: TGTGCCAGCAGTGCGAGCGAGCAGTACTTC; abundance: -; d_gene: -; j_gene: TRBJ2-7; v_gene: TRBV21-1
CDR3aa: CASSRQGDYGYTF; CDR3nt: TGTGCCAGCAGCCGACAGGGAGACTATGGCTACACCTTC; abundance: -; d_gene: TRBD1; j_gene: TRBJ1-2; v_gene: TRBV5-8
CDR3aa: CASSPPGLAGGHREQYF; CDR3nt: TGTGCCAGCTCACCACCGGGACTAGCGGGAGGGCATCGCGAGCAGTACTTC; abundance: once; d_gene: TRBD2; j_gene: TRBJ2-7; v_gene: TRBV18
CDR3aa: CASSVLGTGPSYEQYF; CDR3nt: TGTGCCAGCAGTGTTCTTGGGACAGGCCCCTCCTACGAGCAGTACTTC; abundance: -; d_gene: TRBD1; j_gene: TRBJ2-7; v_gene: TRBV25-1